One and the same sample provided the 2 T cell receptor beta chains below, sequenced in a study of STAT5B mutations in CD4+ large granular lymphocyte leukemia. TCRdb's copy holds only in-frame clones and misses some; the assay was immunoSEQ multiplex PCR. The sample yields under 40,000 clones, under 85% seen once. Sequencing used CD4+ T cells from blood buffy coats. Receptors originate from a human donor in good health.

V gene TRBV10-2 combines with J gene TRBJ2-1, with 12 bases aligning to TRBD2. This CDR3 has 17 residues. The germline CDR1 and CDR2 sequences are WSHSY and SAAADI. V was pared by 7 bases and J by 0 bases, with 7 bases of the junction left unmatched. The CDR3 nucleotides are TGCGCCAGCACTCGTCCGACTAGCGGGGGCTCCTACAATGAGCAGTTCTTC. It specifies CASTRPTSGGSYNEQFF.

This chain links TRBV18 with TRBJ1-2; D ambiguous. V shed 6 bases and J shed 2 bases, with 10 bases lying between them. The CDR3 sequence is 13 residues long. The germline V gene has CDR1 KGHSH and CDR2 LQKENI. CDR3 sequence (DNA): TGTGCCAGCTCCTTCGGATTCAACTATGGCTACACCTTC. Translation: CASSFGFNYGYTF.